This T cell receptor beta chain was identified during a study of T cells of healthy individuals (dated by TCRdb to about 2018). This clonotype showed up many times. Its antigen has not been determined. No base quality information exists; no much larger clone differs at one position. The library was built by means of 5' RACE. The sequencing machine was an Illumina MiSeq. TCRdb trimmed the raw reads at Q25, called clones with MiXCR and kept productive beta chains. Entries are consolidated by CDR3 protein sequence, retaining the most common genes and DNA. Here the sample has about 57,000 distinct CDR3 sequences; 15% to 20% occur a single time. The top ten hold less than 6% of the sample. From a lookup of the germline V gene, CDR1 and CDR2 are SNHLY and FYNNEI. Compared with germline, V lacks 3 bases and J lacks 2 bases; bases without a gene match: 6. The CDR3 runs 15 residues from the cysteine to the phenylalanine. The kept DNA is CDR3 alone, 45 bases in frame from the first base.

Here the chain combines TRBV2 and TRBJ2-5; the central 7 bases match TRBD1. This receptor was taken from a human donor in good health. The CDR3 reads CASSDIGTEQETQYF. The DNA sequence reads TGTGCCAGCAGTGATATTGGGACAGAACAAGAGACCCAGTACTTC.